This T cell receptor beta chain originates from a study of T-cell memory formation after mild COVID-19. Study observations and caveats: Clones contracting day 15 to 85 were balanced CD4/CD8; later expanders leaned CD4+.

V lost 7 bases to trimming and J lost 3 bases; unmatched junction nucleotides: 3. This CDR3 is 13 amino acids long. CDR1 is SQVTM and CDR2 is ANQGSEA in the germline V gene. This clonotype was counted between two and nine times. What it recognizes is unknown. TCRdb itself ran the 5' RACE reads through MiXCR, one entry per CDR3 protein. This sample has around 420,000 distinct CDR3 sequences, with 20% to 25% found just once. The sequence was collected from an adult woman who had mild COVID-19 (a few samples of this study predate the infection). Cell type and time point are not known. The chain employs TRBV29-1 and TRBJ2-1, with TRBD2 identical over 10 bases. The sample consisted of PBMCs or a T cell subset sorted from them (not recorded which). CDR3 in DNA: TGCAGCGCCCGGACTAGCGGCTACAATGAGCAGTTCTTC. Its translation is CSARTSGYNEQFF.